This is a list of T cell receptor beta chains from one sample in a study of PD-1 blockade in classical Hodgkin lymphoma. The data were produced by immunoSEQ multiplex PCR, yet TCRdb's version contains in-frame clones alone and is incomplete. Here the sample spans more than 140,000 clones, about four fifths being singletons. The sample here was peripheral blood mononuclear cells (PBMCs), taken before the second cycle of nivolumab. These receptors were collected from a human donor with classical Hodgkin lymphoma. Each CDR3 is given with its conserved first and last residue. The D gene is left open where the match is weak. Expanded clones are given a class, and other clones once, few, many or no size at all.

J | size | D | V | DNA | CDR3
TRBJ1-6 | many | - | TRBV7-9 | TGTGCCAGCAGCTTAGAAGCCCTTGGGGATTCACCCCTCCACTTT | CASSLEALGDSPLHF
TRBJ1-5 | - | TRBD1 | TRBV15 | TGTGCCACCAGCGGTCCGGGACAGGGGGAACAGCCCCAGCATTTT | CATSGPGQGEQPQHF
TRBJ2-5 | - | TRBD2 | TRBV25-1 | TGTGCCAGCAGTGAACATAGGGGCGGGAGTTGGGAGACCCAGTACTTC | CASSEHRGGSWETQYF
TRBJ1-4 | - | TRBD1 | TRBV29-1 | TGCAGCGCCGTACAGGGGGGGCATGAAAAACTGTTTTTT | CSAVQGGHEKLFF
TRBJ2-1 | - | TRBD1 | TRBV19 | TGTGCCAGTAGTATAGAATTGTGGGCCGGGACAGGGAATTCGAATGAGCAGTTCTTC | CASSIELWAGTGNSNEQFF
TRBJ2-5 | - | - | TRBV10-3 | TGTGCCATCAGTGAATACGCCCAAGAGACCCAGTACTTC | CAISEYAQETQYF
TRBJ2-2 | once | - | TRBV10-3 | TGTGCCATCAGTGAGTCGGAGGGTGGGGAGCTGTTTTTT | CAISESEGGELFF
TRBJ1-5 | - | - | TRBV2 | TGTGCCAGCAGTGATCGACGGAACAATCAGCCCCAGCATTTT | CASSDRRNNQPQHF
TRBJ2-7 | - | TRBD2 | TRBV28 | TGTGCCAGCAGTTTTTCACTAGCGGTAACCTACGAGCAGTACTTC | CASSFSLAVTYEQYF
TRBJ2-3 | - | - | TRBV18 | TGTGCCAGCTCACCACAGACAGATACGCAGTATTTT | CASSPQTDTQYF
TRBJ2-1 | - | - | TRBV5-1 | TGCGCCACTACCGAAGGACAAGTCGGGACCAATGAGCAGTTCTTC | CATTEGQVGTNEQFF
TRBJ2-7 | few | - | TRBV7-9 | TGTGCCAGCAGCTCCTCCCAAAGGTACGAGCAGTACTTC | CASSSSQRYEQYF
TRBJ2-5 | - | TRBD1 | TRBV18 | TGTGCCAGCTCCCGAGGACAGGGGGGAGAGACCCAGTACTTC | CASSRGQGGETQYF
TRBJ1-1 | - | - | TRBV6-5 | TGTGCCAGCAGTCGCGGCCAAAAAACTGAAGCTTTCTTT | CASSRGQKTEAFF
TRBJ2-7 | - | TRBD1 | TRBV5-1 | TGCGCCAGCAAGTATTTCGCCGGGACAGGCTCCTACGAGCAGTACTTC | CASKYFAGTGSYEQYF
TRBJ1-2 | - | - | TRBV4-2 | TGTGCCAGCAGACCCGTATATGAGGGTCCAGGCTACACCTTC | CASRPVYEGPGYTF
TRBJ2-3 | - | TRBD2 | TRBV7-6 | TGTGCCAGCAGCTTAGAACTAGCGGGGGGGTTTAAAGATACGCAGTATTTT | CASSLELAGGFKDTQYF
TRBJ1-4 | - | TRBD1 | TRBV7-8 | TGTGCCAGCAGCTTAAACTCGGGACAGGCAGTTGTACTGTTTTTT | CASSLNSGQAVVLFF
TRBJ1-4 | - | - | TRBV19 | TGTGCCAGTAAGCTTGAAAAACTGTTTTTT | CASKLEKLFF
TRBJ2-5 | - | - | TRBV11-2 | TGTGCCAGCAGCTTAAGTTGGGAGCAAGAGACCCAGTACTTC | CASSLSWEQETQYF
TRBJ1-1 | few | TRBD1 | TRBV27 | TGTGCCAGCAGTTTGTTCCATAGGACAGGGAATACTGAAGCTTTCTTT | CASSLFHRTGNTEAFF
TRBJ2-1 | - | TRBD2 | TRBV7-8 | TGTGCCAGCAGCTTAGGGACTAGAGAAGACAATGAGCAGTTCTTC | CASSLGTREDNEQFF
TRBJ2-1 | - | TRBD1 | TRBV4-3 | TGCGCCAGCAGCCAGGGGACAGGGGGATACTACAATGAGCAGTTCTTC | CASSQGTGGYYNEQFF
TRBJ2-7 | - | TRBD1 | TRBV27 | TGTGCCAGCAGTTTATCGACGGGACAGTTCTCCTACGAGCAGTACTTC | CASSLSTGQFSYEQYF
TRBJ2-2 | - | - | TRBV7-9 | TGTGCCAGCAGCTATGGGACCGCGGAGATAGGGCTGTTTTTT | CASSYGTAEIGLFF
TRBJ1-5 | - | - | TRBV29-1 | TGCAGCGTTAAACAGGGTAATAGCAATCAGCCCCAGCATTTT | CSVKQGNSNQPQHF
TRBJ2-5 | once | - | TRBV9 | TGTGCCAGCAGCGTAGCCTCCGGGACCATGAAAAAAGAGACCCAGTACTTC | CASSVASGTMKKETQYF
TRBJ2-7 | - | TRBD1 | TRBV25-1 | TGTGCCACCGGTGGGAGGACAGGGACCTACGAGCAGTACTTC | CATGGRTGTYEQYF
TRBJ2-1 | - | TRBD2 | TRBV11-2 | TGTGCCAGCAGCCTTAGCGGGGGGGCGTGGGAGCAGTTCTTC | CASSLSGGAWEQFF
TRBJ1-1 | - | TRBD1 | TRBV7-3 | TGTGCCAGCAGCTTAGGGGGGACAGGGATTGGGCACACTGAAGCTTTCTTT | CASSLGGTGIGHTEAFF
TRBJ2-7 | - | - | TRBV6-6 | TGTGCCAGCAGTTACGGTTCGCGAGTCTACGAGCAGTACTTC | CASSYGSRVYEQYF
TRBJ2-4 | - | TRBD1 | TRBV6-1 | TGTGCCAGCAGGCACAGGGGAGCCAAAAACATTCAGTACTTC | CASRHRGAKNIQYF
TRBJ2-3 | - | TRBD2 | TRBV5-1 | TGCGCCAGCAGCCGTGTGCGGGGGGACACAGATACGCAGTATTTT | CASSRVRGDTDTQYF
TRBJ1-4 | - | TRBD1 | TRBV7-2 | TGTGCCAGCACCCAGGGGGAGCTTAATGAAAAACTGTTTTTT | CASTQGELNEKLFF
TRBJ2-1 | - | - | TRBV4-2 | TGTGCCAGCAGCCAAGCCGGGCGCAATGAGCAGTTCTTC | CASSQAGRNEQFF
TRBJ2-7 | - | TRBD2 | TRBV11-2 | TGTGCCAGCAGCTCCCTCAGTGGAGCGGGAGTAGCCTACGAGCAGTACTTC | CASSSLSGAGVAYEQYF
TRBJ2-1 | - | TRBD1 | TRBV10-3 | TGTGCCATCAGTGACAGCATAGGGGGCAGGGGGCTCAATGAGCAGTTCTTC | CAISDSIGGRGLNEQFF
TRBJ1-2 | few | - | TRBV6-1 | TGTGCCAGCAGTGAAGACAGGGCTCAGAGCTATGGCTACACCTTC | CASSEDRAQSYGYTF
TRBJ2-7 | - | TRBD1 | TRBV28 | TGTGCCAGCAGTTCCCCCGGGACAGGAAGGTACGAGCAGTACTTC | CASSSPGTGRYEQYF
TRBJ2-3 | - | TRBD2 | TRBV9 | TGTGCCAGCAGCGAGCGGCCGGGACTAGCGGGGGGGCCCACAGATACGCAGTATTTT | CASSERPGLAGGPTDTQYF
TRBJ2-5 | - | TRBD1 | TRBV28 | TGTGCCAGCACCATACTGGACAGGGAAAAAGGAGAGACCCAGTACTTC | CASTILDREKGETQYF
TRBJ1-2 | - | TRBD1 | TRBV12-5 | TGTGCTAGTGGACTCCCGGGACAGACTAACTATGGCTACACCTTC | CASGLPGQTNYGYTF
TRBJ2-1 | - | TRBD2 | TRBV5-1 | TGCGCCAGCAGCTTGGAAGCGGGATCCTACAATGAGCAGTTCTTC | CASSLEAGSYNEQFF
TRBJ2-3 | - | TRBD1 | TRBV5-4 | TGTGCCAGCAGCCCAGACCCGACAGGGAAGGATACGCAGTATTTT | CASSPDPTGKDTQYF
TRBJ2-3 | - | - | TRBV7-2 | TGTGCCAGCAGCTTATGGGTTCTGGGCACAGATACGCAGTATTTT | CASSLWVLGTDTQYF
TRBJ2-5 | - | - | TRBV5-6 | TGTGCCAGCAGCTTGGGGAGCGACGAGACCCAGTACTTC | CASSLGSDETQYF
TRBJ2-3 | few | TRBD1 | TRBV4-1 | TGCGCCAGCAGCTCCAACAGGGGGGCTGCAGATACGCAGTATTTT | CASSSNRGAADTQYF
TRBJ2-3 | - | - | TRBV7-3 | TGTGCCAGCAGCCCCACCCCCGGAGTTGGGCAGTATTTT | CASSPTPGVGQYF
TRBJ1-2 | - | TRBD1 | TRBV15 | TGTGCCACCAGCAGGGGGGGGACAGGGGGAACGGCTGGCTACACCTTC | CATSRGGTGGTAGYTF